Listed here are 27 T cell receptor beta chains from one sample, sequenced in a study of cytomegalovirus exposure and HLA in healthy donors. Primers for the PCR totalled 60 Vbeta and 13 Jbeta. Data came from immunoSEQ multiplex PCR; TCRdb stores just in-frame clones and leaves some out. In all, the sample yields under 200,000 clones. Material for sequencing was PBMCs. These receptors were taken from a woman under 30 in good health and CMV-seropositive.

The chain carries TRBV7-8 and TRBJ1-4; possible D gene TRBD1, 6 bases. The V end was cut by 5 bases, the J end by 8 bases, with 18 bases between. Germline assignment: CDR1 SGHVS and CDR2 FQNEAQ. The CDR3 extends over 15 amino acids. The CDR3 loop is CASSLGWGREEKLFF. CDR3 DNA sequence: TGTGCCAGCAGCCTGGGTTGGGGGCGGGAGGAAAAACTGTTTTTT.

The chain uses TRBV5-1 and TRBJ2-3; weak D call: TRBD2 (7 bases). CDR1 and CDR2 (germline): SGHRS, YFSETQ. V was pared by 3 bases and J by 2 bases, with 10 bases between. This CDR3 is 14 amino acids long. The CDR3, as DNA: TGCGCCAGCAGCTCTGGGGGGGCCACAGATACGCAGTATTTT. Amino acids: CASSSGGATDTQYF.

The CDR3, as DNA: TGTGCTAGTGGTTTTCTTGGGGGGTTTGTACAAGAGACCCAGTACTTC. It encodes CASGFLGGFVQETQYF. V and J are TRBV12-5 and TRBJ2-5; D might be TRBD2 (6 bases). The CDR3 loop spans 16 amino acids. V was cut by 3 bases and J by 2 bases, with 16 bases left in between. The germline CDR1 and CDR2 sequences are LGHNT and FRNRAP.

V gene TRBV5-4 combines with J gene TRBJ1-1; TRBD1 matches 8 bases. This CDR3 has 16 amino acids. The J segment lost 1 base and the V segment lost 4 bases, leaving 9 bases of the junction unmatched. The germline CDR1 and CDR2 sequences are SGHNT and YYREEE (reference sequence). The CDR3 sequence: CASSPGPGQANTEAFF. The CDR3 DNA follows: TGTGCCAGCAGCCCCGGGCCGGGACAGGCGAACACTGAAGCTTTCTTT. The variable domain in full, completed from reference TRBV5-4 and TRBJ1-1, reads ETGVTQSPTHLIKTRGQQVTLRCSSQSGHNTVSWYQQALGQGPQFIFQYYREEENGRGNFPPRFSGLQFPNYSSELNVNALELDDSALYLCASSPGPGQANTEAFFGQGTRLTVV.

The CDR3 sequence: CASSLYTTNEKLFF. In DNA form, the CDR3 reads TGTGCCAGTAGTTTGTATACAACTAATGAAAAACTGTTTTTT. This rearrangement joins TRBV19 to TRBJ1-4; no definite D call. The V gene's germline CDR1 is LNHDA and CDR2 SQIVND (reference sequence). The ends were cut back, 5 bases at V and 0 bases at J, with 7 bases in the middle. The CDR3 covers 14 residues.

The chain recombines TRBV5-6 with TRBJ2-7, with TRBD1 identical over 7 bases. J gave up 2 bases and V 4 bases, and 6 bases lay outside the gene matches. The CDR3 length is 14 residues. Germline values: CDR1 SGHDT, CDR2 YYEEEE. CDR3 nucleotide sequence: TGTGCCAGCAGCATCGGACAGGTGGCCTACGAGCAGTACTTC. Amino acids: CASSIGQVAYEQYF.

The chain employs TRBV7-9 and TRBJ2-1; 11 bases match TRBD2. Germline values: CDR1 SEHNR, CDR2 FQNEAQ (reference sequence). CDR3 size: 18 residues. The V segment lost 5 bases and the J segment 6 bases; nucleotides outside the gene matches: 15. The CDR3 sequence is CASSLPDRLAGKVNEQFF. The CDR3 nucleotides read TGTGCCAGCAGCCTACCCGACCGACTAGCGGGGAAGGTCAATGAGCAGTTCTTC.

V is TRBV11-1 and J is TRBJ1-1; no clear D. The germline gives CDR1 SGHAT, CDR2 FQDESV (reference sequence). V gave up 2 bases and J gave up 4 bases, with 11 bases separating them. The CDR3 consists of 14 residues. As DNA, the CDR3 is TGTGCCAGCAGCTTATTGGGCGACGGCACTGAAGCTTTCTTT. Residues: CASSLLGDGTEAFF.

About this clone: Other DNA sequences in this specimen translate into the identical CDR3. The J gene is TRBJ1-2, the V gene TRBV5-4; weak D call: TRBD1 (6 bases). The CDR3 is 13 amino acids. Trimming left V 1 base short and J 2 bases short, with 6 bases between. The germline V gene has CDR1 SGHNT and CDR2 YYREEE (reference sequence). The CDR3 bases are TGTGCCAGCAGCTTGAGGGGGAACTATGGCTACACCTTC. This translates into CASSLRGNYGYTF.

The V gene is TRBV5-1, the J gene TRBJ2-5; D call uncertain. This CDR3 spans 14 amino acids. Trimming removed 1 base at V and 1 base at J, with 8 bases between. The germline CDR1 and CDR2 sequences are SGHRS and YFSETQ. The CDR3 spells CASSLNSFQETQYF. CDR3 sequence (DNA): TGCGCCAGCAGCTTGAACAGCTTCCAAGAGACCCAGTACTTC.

The chain recombines TRBV29-1 with TRBJ1-1; TRBD1 might be the D (6 bases). V lost 7 bases and J 4 bases, leaving 13 bases between the germline ends. Germline V gene data show CDR1 as SQVTM and CDR2 as ANQGSEA. The CDR3 spans 12 residues. The CDR3 loop is CSDLDSLTEAFF. DNA of the CDR3: TGCAGCGACCTGGACAGTCTCACTGAAGCTTTCTTT.

The V call is TRBV6-1, the J call TRBJ1-5; D remains ambiguous. The CDR3 sequence is 15 residues long. V lost 9 bases to trimming and J lost 0 bases, with 15 bases between them. Germline V CDR1 and CDR2: MNHNS, SASEGT. CDR3 sequence (DNA): TGTGCCAGTCCGGGAGCCCGGTATAGCAATCAGCCCCAGCATTTT. It codes for CASPGARYSNQPQHF.

The chain recombines TRBV11-1 with TRBJ1-1; D perhaps matches TRBD1 (5 bases). CDR3 length: 15 residues. With 2 bases removed from V and 1 base from J, the gap between germline ends came to 11 bases. Germline V CDR1 and CDR2: SGHAT, FQDESV (reference sequence). Here the CDR3 DNA reads TGTGCCAGCAGCTTACGGGCAGGGCGGAACACTGAAGCTTTCTTT. Residues: CASSLRAGRNTEAFF.

The chain combines TRBV4-3 with TRBJ1-1; D call uncertain. Germline loops: CDR1 LGHNA, CDR2 YSLEER. V was pared by 0 bases and J by 1 base, with 9 bases between. The CDR3 loop spans 15 amino acids. DNA of the CDR3: TGCGCCAGCAGCCAAGATCGGGATTGGAACACTGAAGCTTTCTTT. Residues: CASSQDRDWNTEAFF.

The chain joins TRBV7-2 to TRBJ1-2, with 8 bases that match TRBD1. J gave up 8 bases and V 1 base, and 6 bases lay outside the gene matches. CDR3 size: 14 residues. Germline lookup yields CDR1 SGHTA and CDR2 FQGNSA. CDR3 protein: CASSLGQGARGYTF. The DNA of the CDR3 is TGTGCCAGCAGCTTAGGGCAGGGGGCTCGGGGCTACACCTTC.

The rearrangement joins TRBV7-2 to TRBJ2-3, with D perhaps TRBD1 (5 bases). V was shortened by 1 base and J by 4 bases, with 15 bases between the two germline ends. CDR1 SGHTA and CDR2 FQGNSA come from the germline V gene. The CDR3 totals 16 residues. CDR3 in DNA: TGTGCCAGCAGCTTAGATCGCTCAGGGAAGGCAGATACGCAGTATTTT. It encodes CASSLDRSGKADTQYF.

The chain uses TRBV10-3 and TRBJ2-2, with D possibly matching TRBD1 (6 bases). Germline CDR1 reads ENHRY; CDR2 reads SYGVKD. V was shortened by 5 bases and J by 9 bases, with 10 bases between the two germline ends. CDR3 length equals 12 residues. The DNA of the CDR3 is TGTGCCATCAGTTGGACAGCTAGGGAGCTGTTTTTT. Encoded protein: CAISWTARELFF.

This chain connects TRBV6-5 to TRBJ1-3; tentative D call: TRBD1 (6 bases). The CDR3 contains 13 residues. Trimming removed 5 bases at V and 4 bases at J, with 9 bases between. The V gene's germline CDR1 is MNHEY and CDR2 SVGAGI. Here the CDR3 DNA reads TGTGCCAGCAGTACCGGGACAGGAAACACCATATATTTT. Its protein product is CASSTGTGNTIYF.

The chain recombines TRBV6-4 with TRBJ2-4; possibly TRBD2 for D (5 bases). From germline, CDR1 is MRHNA and CDR2 SNTAGT. V shed 0 bases and J shed 0 bases, with 18 bases lying between them. The CDR3 covers 19 residues. For the CDR3, the DNA is TGTGCCAGCAGTGACTCGGGAATTCGACGGAGGCTAGCCAAAAACATTCAGTACTTC. The encoded protein is CASSDSGIRRRLAKNIQYF.

Here the CDR3 DNA reads TGTGCCAGCAGTGAAACGGTATTTAGCAATCAGCCCCAGCATTTT. The encoded protein is CASSETVFSNQPQHF. The genes are TRBV6-1 and TRBJ1-5, with D unresolved. V dropped 2 bases and J dropped 0 bases, with 8 bases sitting between them. The CDR3 contains 15 residues. Germline V gives CDR1 MNHNS, CDR2 SASEGT.

Comments on this clone: Mismatch with germline at one junction end may stem from a read error. The chain has TRBV9 and TRBJ2-5; 7 positions match TRBD1. This CDR3 has 14 amino acids. Germline V CDR1 and CDR2: SGDLS, YYNGEE. The CDR3 reads CASSSTGFQETQYF. The DNA for the CDR3 is TGTGCCAGCAGCTCGACAGGGTTCCAAGAGACCCAATACTTC.

This chain links TRBV30 with TRBJ2-5, with D perhaps TRBD2 (5 bases). Per germline, CDR1 GTSNPN and CDR2 SVGIG (reference sequence). The CDR3 sequence is 15 residues long. Trimming took 0 bases from V and 1 from J, leaving 12 bases between them. The CDR3 here is CAWSVGSGSQETQYF. For the CDR3, the DNA is TGTGCCTGGAGTGTAGGCTCGGGGAGCCAAGAGACCCAGTACTTC.

The J gene is TRBJ2-7, the V gene TRBV15; 7 bases line up with TRBD2. The CDR3 is made up of 16 amino acids. The V gene's germline CDR1 is LNHNV and CDR2 YYDKDF (reference sequence). V lost 0 bases, J lost 7 bases, and 12 bases stayed unmatched. The chain's CDR3 is CATSRDLLWREQEQYF. The CDR3 bases are TGTGCCACCAGCAGAGATCTCTTGTGGCGGGAGCAAGAGCAGTACTTC.

The chain couples TRBV9 to TRBJ2-3; 8 nucleotides line up with TRBD1. The germline CDR1 and CDR2 sequences are SGDLS and YYNGEE. Trimming at V came to 2 bases and at J to 2 bases, leaving 7 bases not matched to a gene. The CDR3 has 16 amino acids. The CDR3 is CASSVAPGQDTDTQYF. The DNA for the CDR3 is TGTGCCAGCAGCGTCGCACCGGGACAGGACACAGATACGCAGTATTTT.

V and J are TRBV7-8 and TRBJ1-2, with D unclear. V was trimmed by 7 bases and J by 6 bases, leaving 21 bases between them. The CDR3 covers 15 residues. CDR1 SGHVS and CDR2 FQNEAQ come from the germline V gene. CDR3 in amino acids: CASTLERGKIDGYTF. The CDR3, as DNA: TGTGCCAGCACCCTCGAGCGAGGAAAAATCGATGGCTACACCTTC.

The rearrangement joins TRBV7-9 to TRBJ1-1; no reliable D call. CDR3 size: 12 residues. V was shortened by 5 bases and J by 10 bases, with 14 bases between the two germline ends. CDR1 and CDR2 from the germline V gene are SEHNR and FQNEAQ (reference sequence). The CDR3 DNA sequence: TGTGCCAGCAGCCATTACGAGGGCAGAGCTTTCTTT. Translated: CASSHYEGRAFF.

The V gene is TRBV2, the J gene TRBJ2-3; 10 bases are a match to TRBD2. J lost 2 bases, V lost 4 bases, and 3 bases had no gene match. This CDR3 spans 15 amino acids. Per the germline V gene, CDR1 is SNHLY and CDR2 is FYNNEI. This chain's CDR3 is CASSGTSGYTDTQYF. Here the CDR3 DNA reads TGTGCCAGCAGTGGGACTAGCGGTTACACAGATACGCAGTATTTT. Variable domain in full (rest from reference TRBV2 and TRBJ2-3): EPEVTQTPSHQVTQMGQEVILRCVPISNHLYFYWYRQILGQKVEFLVSFYNNEISEKSEIFDDQFSVERPDGSNFTLKIRSTKLEDSAMYFCASSGTSGYTDTQYFGPGTRLTVL.